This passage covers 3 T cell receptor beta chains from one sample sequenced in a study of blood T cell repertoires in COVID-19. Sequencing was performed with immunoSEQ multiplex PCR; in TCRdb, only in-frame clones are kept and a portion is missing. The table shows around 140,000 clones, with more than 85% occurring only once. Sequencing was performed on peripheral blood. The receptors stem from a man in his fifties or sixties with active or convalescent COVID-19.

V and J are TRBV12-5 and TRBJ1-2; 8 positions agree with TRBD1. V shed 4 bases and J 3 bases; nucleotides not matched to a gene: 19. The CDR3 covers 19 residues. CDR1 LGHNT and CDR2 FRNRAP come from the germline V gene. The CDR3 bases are TGTGCTAGTGGTTCAGATATCGATTCCCGGACAGGGCCGGACTATGGCTACACCTTC. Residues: CASGSDIDSRTGPDYGYTF.

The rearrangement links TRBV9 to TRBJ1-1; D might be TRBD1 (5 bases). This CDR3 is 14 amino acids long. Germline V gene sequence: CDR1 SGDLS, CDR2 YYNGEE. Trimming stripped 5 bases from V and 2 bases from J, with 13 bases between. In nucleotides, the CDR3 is TGTGCCAGCAGAGGGACCGGGGGTAACACTGAAGCTTTCTTT. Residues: CASRGTGGNTEAFF.

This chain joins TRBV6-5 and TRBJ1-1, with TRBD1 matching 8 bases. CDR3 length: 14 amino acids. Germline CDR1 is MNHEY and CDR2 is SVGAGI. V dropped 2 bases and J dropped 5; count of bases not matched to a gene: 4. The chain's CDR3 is CASSYGRQGTEAFF. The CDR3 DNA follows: TGTGCCAGCAGTTACGGAAGACAGGGGACTGAAGCTTTCTTT.